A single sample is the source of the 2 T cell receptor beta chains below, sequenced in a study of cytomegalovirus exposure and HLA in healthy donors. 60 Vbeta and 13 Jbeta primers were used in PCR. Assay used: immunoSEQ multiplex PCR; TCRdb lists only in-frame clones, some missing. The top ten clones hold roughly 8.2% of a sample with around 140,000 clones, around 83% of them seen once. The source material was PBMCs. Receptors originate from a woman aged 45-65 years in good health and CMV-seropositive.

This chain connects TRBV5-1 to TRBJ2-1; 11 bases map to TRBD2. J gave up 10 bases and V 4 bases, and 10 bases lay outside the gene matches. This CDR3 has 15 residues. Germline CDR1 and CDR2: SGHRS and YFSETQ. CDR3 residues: CASSPIAGGPNEQFF. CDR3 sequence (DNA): TGCGCCAGCAGCCCGATAGCGGGGGGGCCCAACGAGCAGTTCTTC. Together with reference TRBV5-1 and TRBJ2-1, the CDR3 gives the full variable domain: KAGVTQTPRYLIKTRGQQVTLSCSPISGHRSVSWYQQTPGQGLQFLFEYFSETQRNKGNFPGRFSGRQFSNSRSEMNVSTLELGDSALYLCASSPIAGGPNEQFFGPGTRLTVL.

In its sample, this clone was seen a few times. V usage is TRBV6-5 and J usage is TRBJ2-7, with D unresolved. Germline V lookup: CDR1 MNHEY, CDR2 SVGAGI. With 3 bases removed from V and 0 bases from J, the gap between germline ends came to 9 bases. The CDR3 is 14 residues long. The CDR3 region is CASSYDQFSYEQYF. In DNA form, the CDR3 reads TGTGCCAGCAGTTATGATCAGTTCTCCTACGAGCAGTACTTC.